Below, one TCR beta chain is given with its context. The antigen is not known. These data come from a study of T cell responses to AZD1222 COVID-19 vaccine. Germline V gene data show CDR1 as SNHLY and CDR2 as FYNNEI. Germline trimming cut 3 bases from V and 12 bases from J; bases unmatched to any gene: 10. The CDR3 consists of 13 residues. General study findings and limits: It should be noted that donors were predominantly white British and more often female, and clonal diversity was possibly underestimated. At study baseline, merely six AZD1222 recipients were seropositive. Repertoire sampling happened only post peak T cell response.

Generated by immunoSEQ multiplex PCR, the TCRdb table keeps only in-frame clones and is missing some. The data show 150,000 to 200,000 clones, with about 92% seen just once and approximately 0.97% held by the top ten. This clonotype was obtained from an adult in good health. This specimen was peripheral blood, taken on day 0 of AZD1222 vaccination. The rearrangement uses TRBV2 and TRBJ2-7; 8 bases line up with TRBD1. CDR3 residues: CASSDAGGSRRYF. Written as DNA, the CDR3 is TGTGCCAGCAGTGACGCAGGGGGCAGCCGTCGGTACTTC.